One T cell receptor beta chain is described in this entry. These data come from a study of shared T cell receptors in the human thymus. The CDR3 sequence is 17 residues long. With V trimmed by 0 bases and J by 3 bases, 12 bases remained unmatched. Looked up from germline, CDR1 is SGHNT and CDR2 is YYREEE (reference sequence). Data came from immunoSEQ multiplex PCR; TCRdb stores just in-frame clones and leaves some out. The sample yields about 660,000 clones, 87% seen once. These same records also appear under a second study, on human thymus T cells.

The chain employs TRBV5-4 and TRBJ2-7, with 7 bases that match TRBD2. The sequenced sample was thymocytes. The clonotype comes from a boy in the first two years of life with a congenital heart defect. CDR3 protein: CASSLVGLPPGNYEQYF. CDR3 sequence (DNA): TGTGCCAGCAGCTTGGTGGGACTACCACCCGGGAACTACGAGCAGTACTTC. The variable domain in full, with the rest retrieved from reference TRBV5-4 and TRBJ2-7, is ETGVTQSPTHLIKTRGQQVTLRCSSQSGHNTVSWYQQALGQGPQFIFQYYREEENGRGNFPPRFSGLQFPNYSSELNVNALELDDSALYLCASSLVGLPPGNYEQYFGPGTRLTVT.